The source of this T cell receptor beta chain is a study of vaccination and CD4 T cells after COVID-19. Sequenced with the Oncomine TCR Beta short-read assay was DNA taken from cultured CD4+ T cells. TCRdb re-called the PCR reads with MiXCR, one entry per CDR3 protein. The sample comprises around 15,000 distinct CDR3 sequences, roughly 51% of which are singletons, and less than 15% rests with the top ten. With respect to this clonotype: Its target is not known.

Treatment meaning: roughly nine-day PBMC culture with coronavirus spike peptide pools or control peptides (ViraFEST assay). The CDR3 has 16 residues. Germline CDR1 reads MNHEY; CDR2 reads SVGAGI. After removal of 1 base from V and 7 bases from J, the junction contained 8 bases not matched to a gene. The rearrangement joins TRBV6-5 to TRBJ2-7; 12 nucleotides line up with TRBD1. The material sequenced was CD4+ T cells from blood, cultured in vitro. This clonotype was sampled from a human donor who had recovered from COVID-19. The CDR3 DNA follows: TGTGCCAGCAGTTACTTGCCGGGACAGGGGGCGCAGGAGCAGTACTTC. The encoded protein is CASSYLPGQGAQEQYF.